The T cell receptor (beta chain) under discussion was sequenced for a study of T and B cells in COVID-19 patients. Multiplex PCR with BIOMED2 TRB-A/B primer pools amplified TRB rearrangements. TCRdb reanalysed the multiplex PCR reads using MiXCR and keeps one entry per CDR3 protein. The table includes 20,000 to 30,000 distinct CDR3 sequences, approximately 29% detected once. Each TRB amplification used roughly 230-550 ng of genomic DNA from blood. V lost 2 bases to trimming and J lost 8 bases, with 16 bases between them. The CDR3 length is 15 residues. Sequences were obtained from blood. This chain joins TRBV12-3 or TRBV12-4 and TRBJ2-1; tentatively, D is TRBD2 (5 bases). The source is a human donor who had recovered from COVID-19. Here the CDR3 reads CASSLTDQNGDEQFF. The CDR3 DNA is TGTGCCAGCAGTTTAACGGACCAAAACGGGGATGAGCAGTTCTTC.